This T cell receptor (beta chain) comes out of a study of PD-1 blockade in classical Hodgkin lymphoma. Across the whole study: Nivolumab was given intravenously to patients at 3 mg/kg every 2 weeks.

Documented time point: cycle 4 day 1 (C4D1), after 6 weeks of nivolumab. Each patient's relapse followed autologous stem cell transplantation, and brentuximab vedotin exposure varied. Investigators isolated CD4+ T cells from thawed PBMCs through magnetic negative selection. Profiling relied on immunoSEQ multiplex PCR, and the TCRdb table lists in-frame clones only, not all of them. The table shows fewer than 30,000 clones, with around 80% occurring only once. The V and J ends lost 6 bases and 1 base, in that order; junction bases with no gene match: 5. CDR1 MNHEY and CDR2 SVGAGI come from the germline V gene. CDR3 size: 14 residues. Study results and caveats: Those achieving complete response showed baseline diversity like newly diagnosed patients. While CD8+ TCR diversity did not rise significantly by C4D1, CD4+ TCR diversity did.

Note on this clone: Its antigen is not known.

Here the sequenced sample was CD4+ T cells from blood, taken before the fourth cycle of nivolumab. The receptor comes from a human donor with classical Hodgkin lymphoma. The rearrangement joins TRBV6-5 to TRBJ1-1; the match to TRBD1 covers 7 bases. This CDR3 reads CASSRNRGNTEAFF. The CDR3 DNA is TGTGCCAGCAGCCGCAACAGGGGGAACACTGAAGCTTTCTTT.